Included here is one T cell receptor (beta chain) sequence, with context. As yet, its antigen is unknown. An end of the junction differs from the germline gene, which may be a read error. PCR was performed using 60 Vbeta and 13 Jbeta primers. Assay: immunoSEQ multiplex PCR; the TCRdb copy retains only in-frame clones and omits some. The table has about 200,000 clones, roughly 80% seen once. The record originates from a study of cytomegalovirus exposure and HLA in healthy donors. Study conclusions and caveats: Rarity characterized most TCR sequences, yet some public TCRs appeared in many donors. There were a few CMV-associated chains whose specificity for CMV antigens was confirmed in vitro. An analysis that came later showed most CMV-associated TCR beta chains appearing HLA-restricted.

Unrecorded immune exposures were likely, despite nominal health at sampling. The sequencing input was PBMCs. This sequence was found in a man aged 40-50 years in good health and CMV-seronegative.

The CDR3 loop reads CSSSLTGGVEQYF. CDR3 coding DNA: TGTTCCAGCAGCTTGACAGGGGGCGTCGAGCAGTACTTC. The rearrangement links TRBV7-9 to TRBJ2-7, with TRBD1 identical over 10 bases. CDR3 length: 13 amino acids. The germline V gene encodes CDR1 SEHNR and CDR2 FQNEAQ (reference sequence).